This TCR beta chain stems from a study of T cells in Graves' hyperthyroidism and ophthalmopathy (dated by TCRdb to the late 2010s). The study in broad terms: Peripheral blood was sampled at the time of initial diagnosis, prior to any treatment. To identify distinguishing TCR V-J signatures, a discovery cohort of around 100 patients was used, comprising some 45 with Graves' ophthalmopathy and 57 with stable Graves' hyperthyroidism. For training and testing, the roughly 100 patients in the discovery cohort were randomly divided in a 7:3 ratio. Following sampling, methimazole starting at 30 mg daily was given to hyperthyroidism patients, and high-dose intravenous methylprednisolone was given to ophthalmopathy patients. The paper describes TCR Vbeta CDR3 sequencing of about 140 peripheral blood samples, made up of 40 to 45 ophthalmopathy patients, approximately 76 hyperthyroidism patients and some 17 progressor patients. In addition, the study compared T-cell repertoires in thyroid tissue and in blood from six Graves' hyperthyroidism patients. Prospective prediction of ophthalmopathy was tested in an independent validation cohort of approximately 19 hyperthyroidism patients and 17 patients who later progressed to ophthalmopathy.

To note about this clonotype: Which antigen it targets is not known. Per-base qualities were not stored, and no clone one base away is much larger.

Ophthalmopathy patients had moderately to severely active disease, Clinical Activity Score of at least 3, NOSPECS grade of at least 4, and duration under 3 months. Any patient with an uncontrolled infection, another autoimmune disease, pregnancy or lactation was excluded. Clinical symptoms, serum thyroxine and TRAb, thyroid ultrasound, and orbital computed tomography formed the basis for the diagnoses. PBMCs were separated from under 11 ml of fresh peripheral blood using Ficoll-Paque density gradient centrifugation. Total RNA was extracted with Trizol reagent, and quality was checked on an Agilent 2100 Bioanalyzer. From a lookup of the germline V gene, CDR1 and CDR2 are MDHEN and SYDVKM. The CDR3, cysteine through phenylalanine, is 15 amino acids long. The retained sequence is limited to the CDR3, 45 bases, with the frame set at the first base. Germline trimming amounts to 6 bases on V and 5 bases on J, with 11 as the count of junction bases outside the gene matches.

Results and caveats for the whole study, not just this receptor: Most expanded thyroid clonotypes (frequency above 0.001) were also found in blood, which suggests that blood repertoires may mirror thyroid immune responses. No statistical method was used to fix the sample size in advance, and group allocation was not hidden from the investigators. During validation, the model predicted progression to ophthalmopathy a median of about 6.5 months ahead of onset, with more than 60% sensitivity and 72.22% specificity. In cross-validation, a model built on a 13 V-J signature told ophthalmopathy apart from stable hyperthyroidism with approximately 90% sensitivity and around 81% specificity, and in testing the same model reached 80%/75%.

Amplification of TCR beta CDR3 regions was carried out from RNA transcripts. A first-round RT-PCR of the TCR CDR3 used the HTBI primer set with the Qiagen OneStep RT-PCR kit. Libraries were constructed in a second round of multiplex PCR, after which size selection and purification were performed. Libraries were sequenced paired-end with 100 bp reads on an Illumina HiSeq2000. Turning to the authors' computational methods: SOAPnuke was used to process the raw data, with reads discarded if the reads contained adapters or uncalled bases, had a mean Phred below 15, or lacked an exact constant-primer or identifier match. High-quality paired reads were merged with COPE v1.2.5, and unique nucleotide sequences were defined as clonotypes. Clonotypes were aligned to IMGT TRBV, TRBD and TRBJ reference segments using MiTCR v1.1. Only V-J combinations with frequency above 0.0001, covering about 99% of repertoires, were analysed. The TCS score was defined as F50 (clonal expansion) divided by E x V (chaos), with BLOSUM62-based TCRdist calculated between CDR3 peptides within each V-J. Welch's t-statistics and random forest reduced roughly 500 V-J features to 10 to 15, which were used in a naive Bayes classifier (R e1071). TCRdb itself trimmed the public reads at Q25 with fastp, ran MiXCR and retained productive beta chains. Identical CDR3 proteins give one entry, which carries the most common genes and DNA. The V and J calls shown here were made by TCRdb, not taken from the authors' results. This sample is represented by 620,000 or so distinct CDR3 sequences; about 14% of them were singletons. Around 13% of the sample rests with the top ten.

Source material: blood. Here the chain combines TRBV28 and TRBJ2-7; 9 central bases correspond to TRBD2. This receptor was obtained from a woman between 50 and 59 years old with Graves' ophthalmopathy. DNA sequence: TGTGCCAGCAGAATCCCTCGGCGCGGGAGGGACGAGCAGTACTTC. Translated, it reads CASRIPRRGRDEQYF. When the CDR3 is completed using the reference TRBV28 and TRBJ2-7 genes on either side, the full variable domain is DVKVTQSSRYLVKRTGEKVFLECVQDMDHENMFWYRQDPGLGLRLIYFSYDVKMKEKGDIPEGYSVSREKKERFSLILESASTNQTSMYLCASRIPRRGRDEQYFGPGTRLTVT.